Listed below are T cell receptor beta chains from one sample, sequenced in a study of CD8+ T cells in alopecia areata. Using immunoSEQ multiplex PCR, the repertoire was profiled, and TCRdb retains in-frame clones only, with some absent. The sample has 95,000 to 110,000 clones; around three fifths are singletons. Input material: CD4+ T cells sorted from blood. The receptors were sampled from a human donor in good health. CDR3s include the opening cysteine and the closing phenylalanine or tryptophan. The D gene is left open where the match is weak. The size field is filled for only some rows; it gives once, few, many or a size class.

J | size | V | D | CDR3 | DNA
TRBJ2-7 | NA | TRBV7-9 | NA | CASSLGQVPGEQYF | TGTGCCAGCAGCTTAGGTCAAGTCCCGGGGGAGCAGTACTTC
TRBJ2-2 | NA | TRBV2 | NA | CASGRNTGELFF | TGTGCCAGCGGCAGGAACACCGGGGAGCTGTTTTTT
TRBJ2-5 | NA | TRBV6-5 | TRBD2 | CASSYTRLAGETQYF | TGTGCCAGCAGTTACACTAGACTAGCGGGGGAGACCCAGTACTTC
TRBJ1-2 | NA | TRBV6-5 | NA | CASSMDSNPRGYTF | TGTGCCAGCAGTATGGACTCAAATCCTCGTGGCTACACCTTC
TRBJ2-2 | NA | TRBV11-2 | NA | CASSLIEDGELFF | TGCGCCAGCAGCTTAATTGAAGACGGGGAGCTGTTTTTT
TRBJ1-1 | NA | TRBV27 | NA | CASSWRGRTEAFF | TGTGCCAGCAGTTGGCGGGGGAGGACTGAAGCTTTCTTT
TRBJ1-5 | NA | TRBV6-5 | TRBD1 | CASRSGQVNQPQHF | TGTGCCAGCAGGTCTGGACAGGTCAATCAGCCCCAGCATTTT
TRBJ1-1 | few | TRBV11-2 | NA | CASSLDGGTEAFF | TGTGCCAGCAGTCTCGACGGGGGCACTGAAGCTTTCTTT
TRBJ2-5 | NA | TRBV7-6 | TRBD2 | CASSLWTGGPQETQYF | TGTGCCAGCAGCTTATGGACGGGGGGGCCTCAAGAGACCCAGTACTTC
TRBJ2-7 | NA | TRBV2 | NA | CASSPGRGGTYEQYF | TGTGCCAGCAGTCCCGGCAGGGGAGGGACCTACGAGCAGTACTTC
TRBJ1-5 | few | TRBV6-6 | NA | CASSYTQGQGAQHF | TGTGCCAGCAGTTACACTCAGGGGCAAGGGGCCCAGCATTTT
TRBJ1-3 | NA | TRBV30 | NA | CARETNSGNTIYF | TGTGCCCGCGAGACTAACTCTGGAAACACCATATATTTT
TRBJ2-1 | NA | TRBV5-6 | NA | CASSLYFRDDNEQFF | TGTGCCAGCAGCTTGTATTTCAGGGACGACAATGAGCAGTTCTTC
TRBJ1-4 | NA | TRBV9 | NA | CASSVLAEGRGAKLFF | TGTGCCAGCAGCGTACTAGCGGAGGGTCGGGGTGCAAAACTGTTTTTT
TRBJ2-1 | few | TRBV7-2 | TRBD1 | CASSVERTGILNEQFF | TGTGCCAGCAGCGTTGAGAGGACAGGGATTTTGAATGAGCAGTTCTTC
TRBJ1-2 | few | TRBV7-2 | NA | CASSLTQNYGYTF | TGTGCCAGCAGCTTAACACAGAACTATGGCTACACCTTC
TRBJ2-7 | few | TRBV25-1 | NA | CASSDTGPYEQYF | TGTGCCAGCAGTGACACAGGGCCCTACGAGCAGTACTTC
TRBJ2-3 | NA | TRBV4-3 | TRBD2 | CASSQAGTSVTDTQYF | TGCGCCAGCAGCCAAGCCGGGACTAGCGTGACAGATACGCAGTATTTT
TRBJ1-1 | NA | TRBV5-1 | NA | CASTGVATEAFF | TGCGCCAGCACCGGGGTGGCCACTGAAGCTTTCTTT
TRBJ2-2 | few | TRBV11-2 | NA | CASRRPSNTGELFF | TGTGCCAGCAGACGACCGTCGAACACCGGGGAGCTGTTTTTT
TRBJ1-5 | few | TRBV6-6 | TRBD1 | CASIPGQGVNNQPQHF | TGTGCCAGCATACCCGGACAGGGCGTAAACAATCAGCCCCAGCATTTT
TRBJ2-7 | few | TRBV5-1 | TRBD2 | CASSPRRGASYEQYF | TGCGCCAGCAGCCCTCGGCGGGGGGCTTCCTACGAGCAGTACTTC
TRBJ1-6 | NA | TRBV30 | NA | CAWSVLAYNSPLHF | TGTGCCTGGAGTGTACTGGCCTATAATTCACCCCTCCACTTT
TRBJ2-1 | NA | TRBV4-3 | NA | CASSQEGNSYNEQFF | TGCGCCAGCAGCCAAGAGGGCAACTCCTACAATGAGCAGTTCTTC
TRBJ1-6 | NA | TRBV2 | NA | CASSVQERIHSPLHF | TGTGCCAGCAGTGTACAGGAGAGGATTCATTCACCCCTCCACTTT
TRBJ1-3 | NA | TRBV2 | NA | CASSAGNTIYF | TGTGCCAGCAGTGCTGGAAACACCATATATTTT
TRBJ1-2 | NA | TRBV2 | NA | CASSGENYGYTF | TGTGCCAGCAGTGGGGAGAACTATGGCTACACCTTC
TRBJ2-1 | NA | TRBV30 | TRBD2 | CASLADSYNEQFF | TGTGCCTCCCTAGCGGACTCCTACAATGAGCAGTTCTTC
TRBJ2-7 | NA | TRBV6-5 | NA | CASSYSGTAYEQYF | TGTGCCAGCAGTTACTCAGGAACAGCCTACGAGCAGTACTTC
TRBJ2-5 | NA | TRBV6-6 | NA | CASSYRVRAETQYF | TGTGCCAGCAGTTACCGTGTCAGGGCAGAGACCCAGTACTTC
TRBJ1-1 | NA | TRBV29-1 | TRBD1 | CSVTWTGGNTEAFF | TGCAGCGTTACCTGGACAGGGGGGAACACTGAAGCTTTCTTT
TRBJ1-1 | NA | TRBV14 | NA | CASSQDPPGPFLRTEAFF | TGTGCCAGCAGCCAAGATCCACCAGGCCCCTTCCTACGCACTGAAGCTTTCTTT
TRBJ2-4 | NA | TRBV4-2 | NA | CASSQEWGTEPKNIQYF | TGTGCCAGCAGCCAAGAATGGGGTACAGAACCAAAAAACATTCAGTACTTC
TRBJ2-2 | NA | TRBV7-9 | NA | CASQPTLNTGELFF | TGTGCCAGCCAACCCACTCTGAACACCGGGGAGCTGTTTTTT
TRBJ2-5 | NA | TRBV29-1 | NA | CSVERGVDQETQYF | TGCAGCGTTGAACGGGGCGTGGACCAAGAGACCCAGTACTTC
TRBJ2-3 | few | TRBV29-1 | NA | CSVGGRTTDTQYF | TGCAGCGTTGGAGGGAGAACAACAGATACGCAGTATTTT
TRBJ2-2 | few | TRBV18 | NA | CASSPPGKTGELFF | TGTGCCAGCTCACCACCCGGGAAAACCGGGGAGCTGTTTTTT
TRBJ2-3 | NA | TRBV4-2 | NA | CASSQDYATRADTQYF | TGTGCCAGCAGCCAAGATTACGCGACGCGGGCAGATACGCAGTATTTT
TRBJ2-2 | NA | TRBV29-1 | NA | CSGDLKGSGELFF | TGCAGCGGCGACTTGAAGGGGAGCGGGGAGCTGTTTTTT
TRBJ1-5 | few | TRBV6-5 | TRBD1 | CASRGRQGQPQHF | TGTGCCAGCAGGGGACGACAGGGGCAGCCCCAGCATTTT
TRBJ1-2 | NA | TRBV29-1 | NA | CSVVDPGLANYGYTF | TGCAGCGTTGTAGACCCCGGACTAGCAAACTATGGCTACACCTTC
TRBJ1-1 | NA | TRBV2 | NA | CASSNTGHTEAFF | TGTGCCAGCAGTAATACAGGGCACACTGAAGCTTTCTTT
TRBJ1-2 | NA | TRBV2 | NA | CASSVGLGDGYTF | TGTGCCAGCAGTGTTGGTTTAGGCGATGGCTACACCTTC
TRBJ2-3 | once | TRBV30 | NA | CAWRFRPDTDTQYF | TGTGCCTGGAGGTTTAGGCCGGACACAGATACGCAGTATTTT
TRBJ2-5 | NA | TRBV5-1 | NA | CASSLVGSEQETQYF | TGCGCCAGCAGCTTGGTGGGATCGGAACAAGAGACCCAGTACTTC
TRBJ2-1 | few | TRBV7-2 | NA | CASSLAPASSYNEQFF | TGTGCCAGCAGCTTAGCGCCAGCCAGCTCCTACAATGAGCAGTTCTTC
TRBJ2-5 | NA | TRBV29-1 | TRBD2 | CSGAAGGRETQYF | TGCAGCGGCGCAGCGGGGGGGCGGGAGACCCAGTACTTC
TRBJ2-2 | NA | TRBV30 | NA | CAWSGQGTGELFF | TGTGCCTGGAGTGGTCAGGGCACCGGGGAGCTGTTTTTT
TRBJ1-1 | NA | TRBV30 | NA | CAWSRQYTEAFF | TGTGCCTGGAGTCGACAGTACACTGAAGCTTTCTTT
TRBJ2-7 | NA | TRBV15 | NA | CATSSRTSYEQYF | TGTGCCACCAGCTCACGGACCTCCTACGAGCAGTACTTC
TRBJ1-5 | NA | TRBV4-3 | NA | CASSQDPLQPQHF | TGCGCCAGCAGCCAAGACCCCCTTCAGCCCCAGCATTTT
TRBJ2-2 | once | TRBV4-3 | NA | CASSQGPVTGELFF | TGCGCCAGCAGCCAAGGGCCGGTGACCGGGGAGCTGTTTTTT
TRBJ2-3 | few | TRBV19 | NA | CASSPGSTDTQYF | TGTGCCAGTAGTCCCGGGAGCACAGATACGCAGTATTTT
TRBJ1-2 | NA | TRBV18 | NA | CASSLGDGNYGYTF | TGTGCCAGCTCCCTCGGGGACGGAAACTATGGCTACACCTTC